This entry lists 25 T cell receptor beta chains sequenced from one sample in a study of T-cell reconstitution after alpha-beta-depleted transplantation in children. Unique molecular identifiers tagged the TCRbeta library. TCRdb re-derived calls from the PCR reads in MiXCR, one entry per CDR3 protein. Among roughly 570,000 distinct CDR3 sequences listed, more than 20% were seen once. The material was PBMCs, obtained before TCRalphabeta/CD19-depleted stem cell transplant. These TCRs come from a boy under three years old with Wiskott-Aldrich syndrome, due to receive a stem cell transplant.

This clonotype was recorded a few times. This chain uses TRBV6-1 with TRBJ2-2, with D possibly being TRBD1 (6 bases). There are 15 residues in the CDR3. Germline V lookup: CDR1 MNHNS, CDR2 SASEGT. Trimming stripped 8 bases from V and 2 bases from J, with 15 bases between. In DNA form, the CDR3 reads TGTGCCAGCCGCCCGGACAGCTCTAACACCGGGGAGCTGTTTTTT. It encodes CASRPDSSNTGELFF.

The rearrangement joins TRBV5-5 to TRBJ2-1; 9 bases fit TRBD1. Unmatched junction bases numbered 7, after V lost 2 bases and J lost 7 bases. Germline assignment: CDR1 SGHKS and CDR2 YYEKEE (reference sequence). This CDR3 comprises 15 residues. The CDR3 sequence is CASSFEGQGGNEQFF. Written as DNA, the CDR3 is TGTGCCAGCAGCTTTGAGGGACAGGGCGGGAATGAGCAGTTCTTC. Combining the CDR3 with reference TRBV5-5 and TRBJ2-1 gives the whole variable domain DAGVTQSPTHLIKTRGQQVTLRCSPISGHKSVSWYQQVLGQGPQFIFQYYEKEERGRGNFPDRFSARQFPNYSSELNVNALLLGDSALYLCASSFEGQGGNEQFFGPGTRLTVL.

The chain recombines TRBV11-1 with TRBJ1-3; 9 nucleotides agree with TRBD1. Losses at the gene ends were 3 bases for V and 0 bases for J; bases not matched to a gene: 9. The CDR3 consists of 18 residues. Germline V lookup: CDR1 SGHAT, CDR2 FQDESV (reference sequence). The CDR3 loop reads CASSFPLNRGPSGNTIYF. The CDR3 DNA sequence: TGTGCCAGCAGCTTTCCTCTCAACAGGGGGCCCTCTGGAAACACCATATATTTT.

The CDR3 region is CASSLGPEQFF. The CDR3 coding sequence is TGTGCCAGCAGCTTGGGCCCTGAGCAGTTCTTC. V is TRBV5-6 and J is TRBJ2-1, with D hard to call. With 0 bases removed from V and 9 bases from J, the gap between germline ends came to 4 bases. The germline gives CDR1 SGHDT, CDR2 YYEEEE. The CDR3 contains 11 residues.

This clonotype came up a few times. J is TRBJ2-1 and V is TRBV10-2; D gene uncertain. V dropped 2 bases and J dropped 6 bases, with 11 bases sitting between them. The length of the CDR3 is 14 residues. The germline gives CDR1 WSHSY, CDR2 SAAADI. This chain's CDR3 is CASSERWLGNEQFF. DNA for the CDR3: TGCGCCAGCAGTGAGAGGTGGTTGGGCAATGAGCAGTTCTTC.

Worth noting for this clonotype: A much larger clone lies one base from this, so it may be a read error. The chain recombines TRBV6-1 with TRBJ1-1, with a tentative D call TRBD1 (6 bases). The V end was cut by 2 bases, the J end by 1 base, with 8 bases between. The CDR3 spans 14 residues. CDR1 is MNHNS and CDR2 is SASEGT in the germline V gene. In DNA, the CDR3 is TGTGCCAGCAGTGAACAGGGGCGGAACACTGAAGCTTTCTTT. Amino acids: CASSEQGRNTEAFF.

This rearrangement joins TRBV5-1 to TRBJ1-2, with D perhaps TRBD1 (6 bases). Trimming left V 3 bases short and J 2 bases short, with 11 bases between. The CDR3 extends over 14 amino acids. Per the germline V gene, CDR1 is SGHRS and CDR2 is YFSETQ. The CDR3 here is CASSWDTGNYGYTF. The CDR3 DNA follows: TGCGCCAGCAGCTGGGACACGGGGAACTATGGCTACACCTTC. The variable domain in full, with the rest retrieved from reference TRBV5-1 and TRBJ1-2, is KAGVTQTPRYLIKTRGQQVTLSCSPISGHRSVSWYQQTPGQGLQFLFEYFSETQRNKGNFPGRFSGRQFSNSRSEMNVSTLELGDSALYLCASSWDTGNYGYTFGSGTRLTVV.

This clonotype was counted once. The chain couples TRBV19 to TRBJ1-5; 7 bases align to TRBD1. Germline V gene lookup returns CDR1 LNHDA and CDR2 SQIVND (reference sequence). With V trimmed by 6 bases and J by 0 bases, 8 bases remained unmatched. The CDR3 has 16 residues. The DNA of the CDR3 is TGTGCCAGTAGGACCACAGGGGCCTATAGCAATCAGCCCCAGCATTTT. Residues: CASRTTGAYSNQPQHF.

This clonotype was picked up a small number of times. The V and J genes are TRBV18 and TRBJ2-2; D is ambiguous. Germline V lookup: CDR1 KGHSH, CDR2 LQKENI. V was pared by 1 base and J by 5 bases, with 14 bases between. This CDR3 has 16 amino acids. Here the CDR3 DNA reads TGTGCCAGCTCACCACGAGTAGTTGGCCTTACCGGGGAGCTGTTTTTT. Its protein product is CASSPRVVGLTGELFF.

This clonotype turned up a few times. V and J are TRBV20-1 and TRBJ2-5, with D perhaps TRBD2 (5 bases). Germline V gives CDR1 DFQATT, CDR2 SNEGSKA (reference sequence). The germline V and J ends were trimmed by 5 bases and 1 base, with 17 bases remaining between them. CDR3 size: 15 residues. CDR3 sequence reads: CSAPRPAGPQETQYF. The DNA of the CDR3 is TGCAGTGCTCCAAGACCGGCGGGTCCCCAAGAGACCCAGTACTTC.

This chain links TRBV7-9 with TRBJ2-7, with D tentatively TRBD1 or TRBD2 (5 bases each). V lost 1 base, J lost 3 bases, and 13 bases lay in between. The CDR3 contains 15 residues. CDR1 is SEHNR and CDR2 is FQNEAQ in the germline V gene (reference sequence). The CDR3, as DNA: TGTGCCAGCAGCTTAGGGTCTAGCAGGGACTACGAGCAGTACTTC. Its protein is CASSLGSSRDYEQYF.

The chain links TRBV5-1 to TRBJ2-1; 9 nucleotides align to TRBD2. Per the germline V gene, CDR1 is SGHRS and CDR2 is YFSETQ. The CDR3 runs 16 residues. V shed 0 bases, J shed 7 bases, and the junction held 8 bases outside the gene matches. The CDR3, as DNA: TGCGCCAGCAGCTTGGGGGTAGCGGGAGTCAGGAATGAGCAGTTCTTC. The encoded protein is CASSLGVAGVRNEQFF.

A remark on this clonotype: The junction and the germline gene differ at one end; a read error may be behind it. The chain is built from TRBV5-1 and TRBJ2-5, with TRBD1 matching 7 bases. Looked up from germline, CDR1 is SGHRS and CDR2 is YFSETQ. CDR3 length: 14 residues. CDR3 loop: CARSRGTVQETQYF. The CDR3 coding sequence is TGCGCCCGCAGCAGGGGGACAGTCCAAGAGACCCAGTACTTC.

The gene calls are TRBV20-1 and TRBJ2-3; D is ambiguous. The germline V and J ends were trimmed by 0 bases and 0 bases, with 13 bases remaining between them. Germline V gives CDR1 DFQATT, CDR2 SNEGSKA (reference sequence). The CDR3 covers 16 residues. CDR3: CSARDLLPRSTDTQYF. CDR3 DNA: TGCAGTGCTAGAGACCTGCTACCGCGGAGCACAGATACGCAGTATTTT.

In its sample, this clonotype was seen a few times. This sequence joins TRBV5-1 and TRBJ2-1, with D unresolved. The CDR3 has 13 amino acids. Germline CDR1 is SGHRS and CDR2 is YFSETQ. Deletions cut 5 bases from V and 1 base from J, with 7 bases between. CDR3 amino acids: CASSMGSYNEQFF. The CDR3 bases are TGCGCCAGCAGTATGGGTTCCTACAATGAGCAGTTCTTC.

This chain uses TRBV5-1 with TRBJ2-1; D may be TRBD1 or TRBD2 (6 bases each). The germline V gene has CDR1 SGHRS and CDR2 YFSETQ. The CDR3 runs to 13 residues. V dropped 4 bases and J dropped 6 bases, with 11 bases sitting between them. The CDR3 DNA is TGCGCCAGCAGCCCGGAGGGGGTCAATGAGCAGTTCTTC. This gives the protein CASSPEGVNEQFF.

V and J are TRBV7-2 and TRBJ1-5, with 11 nucleotides matching TRBD1. The germline V gene encodes CDR1 SGHTA and CDR2 FQGNSA. This CDR3 has 15 amino acids. Trimming cost V 9 bases and J 4 bases; bases outside gene matches: 8. The CDR3 region is CASVPGQGGNQPQHF. The CDR3 nucleotides are TGTGCCAGTGTTCCGGGACAGGGGGGTAATCAGCCCCAGCATTTT.

The J gene is TRBJ2-3, the V gene TRBV7-2, with D maybe TRBD1 (6 bases). CDR1 is SGHTA and CDR2 is FQGNSA in the germline V gene. This CDR3 is built from 13 residues. The V gene lost 7 bases and the J gene lost 8 bases, with 16 bases spanning the gap. The CDR3 DNA reads TGTGCCAGCAACAGGGTAGTAGAGGGTACGCAGTATTTT. Translating gives CASNRVVEGTQYF. Drawing the rest from reference TRBV7-2 and TRBJ2-3, the complete variable domain is GAGVSQSPSNKVTEKGKDVELRCDPISGHTALYWYRQSLGQGLEFLIYFQGNSAPDKSGLPSDRFSAERTGGSVSTLTIQRTQQEDSAVYLCASNRVVEGTQYFGPGTRLTVL.

In this sample, this clonotype turned up a few times. Germline and junction disagree at one end, which may indicate a read error. This chain joins TRBV20-1 and TRBJ2-3, with D unresolved. Germline V gives CDR1 DFQATT, CDR2 SNEGSKA (reference sequence). This CDR3 is built from 12 residues. Here the CDR3 DNA reads TGCAGTGCTAGAGACGGAAGGGATACGCATTATTTT. As protein: CSARDGRDTHYF.

CDR3 in amino acids: CASSKDRGRHNEQFF. The CDR3 DNA is TGTGCCAGCAGCAAGGACAGGGGGAGGCACAATGAGCAGTTCTTC. The chain carries TRBV7-9 and TRBJ2-1; 10 bases map to TRBD1. Germline V gene sequence: CDR1 SEHNR, CDR2 FQNEAQ (reference sequence). Trimming cost V 5 bases and J 5 bases; bases outside gene matches: 6. This CDR3 is 15 amino acids long.

The chain is built from TRBV2 and TRBJ2-7; D is possibly TRBD1 or TRBD2 (5 bases each). V was pared by 6 bases and J by 7 bases, with 16 bases between. The CDR3 has 13 amino acids. Germline V gene sequence: CDR1 SNHLY, CDR2 FYNNEI. DNA of the CDR3: TGTGCCAGCAGGTCGGGACCCTTAGGGGAGCAGTACTTC. It codes for CASRSGPLGEQYF.

This clonotype was recorded a few times. The genes are TRBV11-1 and TRBJ1-4; weak D call: TRBD1 (5 bases). The germline CDR1 and CDR2 sequences are SGHAT and FQDESV (reference sequence). Trimming pared 5 bases from V and 8 bases from J, leaving 12 bases between. This CDR3 comprises 13 residues. Here the CDR3 reads CASSTGTAEKLFF. As DNA, the CDR3 is TGTGCCAGCAGCACCGGGACGGCGGAAAAACTGTTTTTT.

The CDR3 coding sequence is TGTGCCAGCAGCTTAATGCGCACAGCTAAGAACACTGAAGCTTTCTTT. It translates to CASSLMRTAKNTEAFF. The V gene is TRBV7-2, the J gene TRBJ1-1, with D unclear. Per germline, CDR1 SGHTA and CDR2 FQGNSA. Trimming removed 2 bases at V and 1 base at J, with 14 bases between. CDR3 size: 16 residues.

This chain joins TRBV5-1 and TRBJ2-7; 8 nucleotides align to TRBD1. The germline V gene has CDR1 SGHRS and CDR2 YFSETQ. The CDR3 loop spans 14 amino acids. V shed 3 bases and J 6 bases; nucleotides not matched to a gene: 8. CDR3 loop: CASSSAGGHGEQYF. The CDR3 DNA reads as TGCGCCAGCAGCTCGGCAGGGGGCCATGGCGAGCAGTACTTC.

This clonotype has more than one count but fewer than ten. V and J are TRBV15 and TRBJ2-5; TRBD2 might be the D (5 bases). The V and J ends lost 0 bases and 2 bases respectively, with 13 bases between them. This CDR3 contains 16 residues. Germline loops: CDR1 LNHNV, CDR2 YYDKDF (reference sequence). The CDR3: CATSRDPVGVQETQYF. Written as DNA, the CDR3 is TGTGCCACCAGCAGAGATCCGGTGGGAGTACAAGAGACCCAGTACTTC. Looking up the rest from reference TRBV15 and TRBJ2-5 gives the full variable domain: DAMVIQNPRYQVTQFGKPVTLSCSQTLNHNVMYWYQQKSSQAPKLLFHYYDKDFNNEADTPDNFQSRRPNTSFCFLDIRSPGLGDTAMYLCATSRDPVGVQETQYFGPGTRLLVL.